The text below deals with one T cell receptor (beta chain). The read is 3 residues too short to cover the CDR3 end, so that end is filled in from the germline J gene. TCR beta CDR3 amplified by multiplex PCR from roughly 1,100 ng genomic DNA. The assay was immunoSEQ multiplex PCR, and TCRdb's table has in-frame clones only and misses some. The listing contains 20,000 to 25,000 clones. The data were taken from a study of T cells in women clearing cervical HPV infection. Across the whole study: Blood came at first lesion visit for cases, post-clearance for controls.

Germline CDR1 and CDR2: GTSNPN and SVGIG (reference sequence). The CDR3 extends over 13 amino acids. Trimming shortened V by 2 bases and J by 2 bases, and 7 bases separated the two germline ends. HPV was found by MY09/MY11 PCR and dot-blot genotyping. The source is a woman between 18 and 70 years old with a cervical HPV16 infection that either progressed to CIN3+ or cleared (not recorded which). J is TRBJ1-5 and V is TRBV30, with D perhaps matching TRBD1 (5 bases). Source material: blood buffy coat. This chain's CDR3 is CAWSPQGNQPQHF. The sequenced CDR3 bases are TGTGCCTGGAGTCCACAGGGCAATCAGCCC. Looking up the rest from reference TRBV30 and TRBJ1-5 gives the full variable domain: SQTIHQWPATLVQPVGSPLSLECTVEGTSNPNLYWYRQAAGRGLQLLFYSVGIGQISSEVPQNLSASRPQDRQFILSSKKLLLSDSGFYLCAWSPQGNQPQHFGDGTRLSIL.